This passage covers 9 T cell receptor beta chains from one sample sequenced in a study of CXCR3-negative and CXCR3-positive naive CD8 T cells. Preparation of TRB cDNA libraries relied on 5' RACE carrying UMI labels. TCRdb re-called the 5' RACE reads, yielding one record per CDR3 amino acid sequence without DNA. The sample yields tens of thousands of distinct CDR3 sequences, of which the top ten take up roughly 0.62%. Which antigens these TCRs recognize remains unknown. Study observations and caveats: More hydrophobic TRB CDR3s were found in CXCR3-positive naive cells than in CXCR3-negative naive cells.

The sequenced sample was naive CXCR3+ CD8+ T cells from blood. Subset specified: CD45RO-CCR7+CD27+CD95- naive CD8+ T cells expressing CXCR3 (TNR3+). Receptors were obtained from a human donor in good health. Some clones in this sample may be carry-over from other donors' samples.

The V and J genes are TRBV5-1 and TRBJ2-1; the TCRdb D gene call, TRBD2, has no DNA to confirm it. CDR3 length: 12 residues. Germline CDR1 is SGHRS and CDR2 is YFSETQ. The CDR3 protein is CASSSRENEQFF. Based on the CDR3 plus reference TRBV5-1 and TRBJ2-1, the full variable domain is KAGVTQTPRYLIKTRGQQVTLSCSPISGHRSVSWYQQTPGQGLQFLFEYFSETQRNKGNFPGRFSGRQFSNSRSEMNVSTLELGDSALYLCASSSRENEQFFGPGTRLTVL.

The rearrangement joins TRBV6-1 to TRBJ2-7. The CDR3 length is 12 residues. Germline V CDR1 and CDR2: MNHNS, SASEGT. The CDR3 loop reads CASSEAGGEQYF.

The chain combines TRBV5-5 with TRBJ2-4; the D gene TCRdb calls, TRBD1, cannot be checked with no DNA. CDR1 SGHKS and CDR2 YYEKEE come from the germline V gene (reference sequence). The CDR3 length is 14 residues. CDR3: CASSLRQVRDIQYF. The full variable domain, in which reference TRBV5-5 and TRBJ2-4 provide the parts outside the CDR3, is DAGVTQSPTHLIKTRGQQVTLRCSPISGHKSVSWYQQVLGQGPQFIFQYYEKEERGRGNFPDRFSARQFPNYSSELNVNALLLGDSALYLCASSLRQVRDIQYFGAGTRLSVL.

The chain carries TRBV5-1 and TRBJ2-2; the D call from TCRdb, TRBD2, cannot be confirmed without DNA. The CDR3 runs to 13 residues. Germline V lookup: CDR1 SGHRS, CDR2 YFSETQ. The CDR3 loop is CASSSSGTGELFF.

This chain uses TRBV2 with TRBJ2-3. The CDR3 loop spans 12 amino acids. Germline CDR1 reads SNHLY; CDR2 reads FYNNEI. The CDR3 region is CASSAGMDTQYF.

This chain connects TRBV7-8 to TRBJ2-1; TCRdb indicates TRBD2, and absent DNA this call remains unverified. This CDR3 region has 15 residues. Germline V gene data show CDR1 as SGHVS and CDR2 as FQNEAQ. CDR3 amino acids: CASTRGTRGRNEQFF. The full variable domain, in which reference TRBV7-8 and TRBJ2-1 provide the parts outside the CDR3, is GAGVSQSPRYKVAKRGQDVALRCDPISGHVSLFWYQQALGQGPEFLTYFQNEAQLDKSGLPSDRFFAERPEGSVSTLKIQRTQQEDSAVYLCASTRGTRGRNEQFFGPGTRLTVL.

The chain carries TRBV2 and TRBJ2-7. There are 13 residues in the CDR3. Germline-derived CDR1 and CDR2 are SNHLY and FYNNEI. The CDR3 is CASSEGTDYEQYF.

The chain carries TRBV29-1 and TRBJ2-2; the D call of TRBD1 rests on TCRdb alone, since no DNA is present to check it. This CDR3 spans 14 amino acids. Germline lookup yields CDR1 SQVTM and CDR2 ANQGSEA. CDR3 in amino acids: CSALRRGDTGELFF.

The chain is built from TRBV20-1 and TRBJ2-1; TCRdb proposes TRBD2, but this gene call is untestable without DNA. Germline CDR1 is DFQATT and CDR2 is SNEGSKA (reference sequence). The CDR3 is 15 amino acids. CDR3 in amino acids: CSARAGLAGYNEQFF.